This is a list of T cell receptor beta chains from one sample in a study of human T cells and chemical hapten exposure. TCRdb re-derived calls from the reads in MiXCR, one entry per CDR3 protein. The sample contains about 120,000 distinct CDR3 sequences, around 9% of which appear only once. Source material: whole blood. Receptor source: a human donor in good health. Some clones in this sample may be carry-over from other donors' samples. The CDR3 runs from the conserved cysteine through the conserved F or W. The order of the fields is J gene, V gene, CDR3 protein.

TRBJ2-1,TRBV10-3,CAIMSDRDSYNEQFF
TRBJ2-5,TRBV20-1,CSLRPMGSGGWETQYF
TRBJ2-5,TRBV20-1,CSARATSGGFQETQYF
TRBJ2-7,TRBV2,CASSDRETYEQYF
TRBJ2-1,TRBV19,CACRSSYNEQFF
TRBJ2-5,TRBV4-1,CASSQVGVSQETQYF
TRBJ2-2,TRBV10-2,CASSRSGTNTGELFF
TRBJ1-3,TRBV20-1,CSARGDSFSLGGNTIYF
TRBJ2-7,TRBV6-2/TRBV6-3,CASGRDEAYEQYF
TRBJ2-7,TRBV5-6,CASSFLDSYEQYF
TRBJ2-3,TRBV5-4,CASSSRRHTQYF
TRBJ1-1,TRBV5-1,CASSYEGARAFF
TRBJ1-5,TRBV20-1,CSAQQGDSNQPQHF
TRBJ1-5,TRBV2,CASRIGTGVYQPQHF